The 32 T cell receptor beta chains in this list originate from one sample, sequenced in a study of blood T cell repertoires in COVID-19. Measured with immunoSEQ multiplex PCR; TCRdb has only the in-frame clones, and not every one. The sample lists 250,000 to 350,000 clones, approximately 85% occurring once. Specimen: PBMCs or T cells enriched from blood (not recorded which). These receptors were collected from a woman aged 25 to 39 who had recovered from COVID-19.

V gene TRBV27 combines with J gene TRBJ1-5; no definite D call. The CDR3 extends over 15 amino acids. Germline CDR1 MNHEY, CDR2 SMNVEV (reference sequence). V was shortened by 2 bases and J by 4 bases, with 12 bases between the two germline ends. The CDR3 is CASSLRSASNQPQHF. The CDR3 nucleotides are TGTGCCAGCAGTTTAAGAAGCGCTTCTAATCAGCCCCAGCATTTT.

The CDR3 spells CASGQGANTGELFF. For the CDR3, the DNA is TGTGCCAGCGGACAGGGGGCTAACACCGGGGAGCTGTTTTTT. The chain has TRBV6-4 and TRBJ2-2, with 11 bases lining up with TRBD1. CDR1 and CDR2 (germline): MRHNA, SNTAGT. Trimming took 8 bases from V and 2 from J; bases not matched to a gene: 1. The CDR3 spans 14 residues.

This rearrangement joins TRBV7-9 to TRBJ1-1; TRBD1 matches 7 bases. J lost 0 bases, V lost 3 bases, and 4 bases had no gene match. This CDR3 region has 15 residues. Germline CDR1 and CDR2: SEHNR and FQNEAQ (reference sequence). CDR3 sequence reads: CASSFRTGVNTEAFF. The CDR3 region has the DNA TGTGCCAGCAGCTTTCGGACAGGCGTGAACACTGAAGCTTTCTTT.

The chain is built from TRBV11-2 and TRBJ2-1, with TRBD2 identical over 11 bases. CDR3 length: 17 amino acids. V trimming: 2 bases; J trimming: 0 bases; junction bases outside the gene matches: 3. Per germline, CDR1 SGHAT and CDR2 FQNNGV. The CDR3 DNA sequence: TGTGCCAGCAGCTTACTAGCGGGAGGCAGCTCCTACAATGAGCAGTTCTTC. It encodes CASSLLAGGSSYNEQFF.

The chain couples TRBV24-1 to TRBJ2-3; 7 bases align to TRBD2. V trimming: 1 base; J trimming: 0 bases; junction bases outside the gene matches: 3. The germline V gene encodes CDR1 KGHDR and CDR2 SFDVKD. CDR3 length: 16 residues. This CDR3 is CATSDLASGSTDTQYF. The CDR3 DNA follows: TGTGCCACCAGTGATTTAGCTAGCGGTAGCACAGATACGCAGTATTTT.

This clone was detected once. This chain links TRBV28 with TRBJ1-1; D gene ambiguous. Germline lookup yields CDR1 MDHEN and CDR2 SYDVKM. This CDR3 is built from 16 residues. V dropped 1 base and J dropped 1 base, with 13 bases sitting between them. The CDR3 DNA reads as TGTGCCAGCAGTTTATATTTGAGTCGAACGAACACTGAAGCTTTCTTT. It translates to CASSLYLSRTNTEAFF.

The chain uses TRBV27 and TRBJ1-2; no reliable D call. V was cut by 3 bases and J by 4 bases, with 15 bases left in between. This CDR3 region has 15 residues. Germline V lookup: CDR1 MNHEY, CDR2 SMNVEV (reference sequence). CDR3 sequence (DNA): TGTGCCAGCAGTTTGATCGGGTCAGCTTTCTATGGCTACACCTTC. Its protein is CASSLIGSAFYGYTF.

The chain joins TRBV27 to TRBJ2-1; D gene uncertain. The germline V gene has CDR1 MNHEY and CDR2 SMNVEV (reference sequence). The length of the CDR3 is 12 residues. Deletions cut 7 bases from V and 4 bases from J, with 8 bases between. CDR3 amino acids: CASNTVYNEQFF. The CDR3 DNA sequence: TGTGCCAGCAATACTGTTTACAATGAGCAGTTCTTC.

The gene calls are TRBV28 and TRBJ2-1, with D unclear. The length of the CDR3 is 15 residues. In germline, CDR1 is MDHEN, CDR2 SYDVKM. Trimming stripped 4 bases from V and 0 bases from J, with 10 bases between. DNA for the CDR3: TGTGCCAGCAGTTCGGTGATAGTCTCCTACAATGAGCAGTTCTTC. It specifies CASSSVIVSYNEQFF.

On this clone: One junction end does not reproduce the germline sequence, and a read error may be involved. The V call is TRBV6-1, the J call TRBJ1-4, with unresolved D. The CDR3 is made up of 12 amino acids. In germline, CDR1 is MNHNS, CDR2 SASEGT. CDR3 nucleotide sequence: TGTGCCAGCAGTGAGAATGGGCGCGGGCCCCTTTTT. This encodes CASSENGRGPLF.

The chain uses TRBV14 and TRBJ1-1; 7 bases align to TRBD1. This CDR3 has 15 amino acids. CDR1 SGHDN and CDR2 FVKESK come from the germline V gene. Unmatched junction bases numbered 7, after V lost 3 bases and J lost 3 bases. The CDR3 coding sequence is TGTGCCAGCAGCCAGGGTGACAGGGTGGACACTGAAGCTTTCTTT. Translated, it gives CASSQGDRVDTEAFF.

CDR3 sequence: CASSLRLELKAQYF. CDR3 nucleotide sequence: TGTGCCAGCAGCCTTAGACTGGAGCTGAAGGCCCAGTACTTC. This rearrangement joins TRBV7-2 to TRBJ2-5; no reliable D call. The ends were cut back, 5 bases at V and 9 bases at J, with 19 bases in the middle. Per the germline V gene, CDR1 is SGHTA and CDR2 is FQGNSA. This CDR3 contains 14 residues.

The chain combines TRBV7-6 with TRBJ2-7; 9 positions agree with TRBD1. V shed 2 bases, J shed 2 bases, and the junction held 4 bases outside the gene matches. Looked up from germline, CDR1 is SGHVS and CDR2 is FNYEAQ. The CDR3 is made up of 15 amino acids. The CDR3 protein is CASSLSGTGPYEQYF. The CDR3 DNA reads TGTGCCAGCAGCTTATCCGGGACAGGGCCCTACGAGCAGTACTTC.

The chain links TRBV2 to TRBJ2-1; 10 nucleotides agree with TRBD1. Germline V gene data show CDR1 as SNHLY and CDR2 as FYNNEI. With 6 bases clipped from V and 2 bases from J, the junction kept 4 bases outside the gene matches. There are 15 residues in the CDR3. CDR3 protein: CASSSGTGAYNEQFF. CDR3 bases: TGTGCCAGCAGCTCCGGGACAGGGGCCTACAATGAGCAGTTCTTC.

This rearrangement joins TRBV5-1 to TRBJ2-1; D may be TRBD1 (6 bases). The V gene lost 0 bases and the J gene lost 0 bases, with 19 bases spanning the gap. This CDR3 spans 19 amino acids. The germline V gene has CDR1 SGHRS and CDR2 YFSETQ. CDR3 nucleotides: TGCGCCAGCAGCTTGGTCCGGACAGTCGACAACCGCTCCTACAATGAGCAGTTCTTC. Translating it yields CASSLVRTVDNRSYNEQFF.

This chain joins TRBV5-4 and TRBJ1-3, with TRBD1 as a possible D gene (5 bases). The V and J ends lost 4 bases and 3 bases respectively, with 17 bases between them. CDR1 is SGHNT and CDR2 is YYREEE in the germline V gene (reference sequence). CDR3 size: 16 residues. CDR3 DNA: TGTGCCAGCAGCCCGGGGACTACGCAAATTGGAAACACCATATATTTT. Protein: CASSPGTTQIGNTIYF.

The V call is TRBV5-5, the J call TRBJ1-2, with 8 bases lining up with TRBD1. The germline V gene encodes CDR1 SGHKS and CDR2 YYEKEE (reference sequence). J was trimmed by 6 bases and V by 3 bases; bases with no gene match: 10. The CDR3 extends over 15 amino acids. This CDR3 is CASSSRTGRLDGYTF. The CDR3 region has the DNA TGTGCCAGCAGCTCCCGGACAGGGAGACTGGATGGCTACACCTTC.

The chain uses TRBV19 and TRBJ1-1; no definite D call. V lost 3 bases and J 7 bases, leaving 12 bases between the germline ends. The germline CDR1 and CDR2 sequences are LNHDA and SQIVND (reference sequence). There are 13 residues in the CDR3. The CDR3: CASSIGGIVEAFF. The CDR3 DNA follows: TGTGCCAGTAGTATCGGAGGGATTGTTGAAGCTTTCTTT.

The V gene is TRBV19, the J gene TRBJ1-1; D may be TRBD1 (5 bases). Trimming took 4 bases from V and 5 from J, leaving 11 bases between them. The CDR3 totals 13 residues. CDR1 is LNHDA, CDR2 SQIVND, per germline (reference sequence). The CDR3 reads CASSTQGLTEAFF. CDR3 coding DNA: TGTGCCAGTAGTACCCAGGGTTTGACTGAAGCTTTCTTT.

This sequence joins TRBV19 and TRBJ2-5, with D possibly matching TRBD1 (6 bases). CDR3 length: 13 residues. Per the germline V gene, CDR1 is LNHDA and CDR2 is SQIVND (reference sequence). V dropped 3 bases and J dropped 3 bases, with 8 bases sitting between them. The CDR3 DNA reads as TGTGCCAGTAGTATCCGGACAGAAGAGACCCAGTACTTC. It yields the protein CASSIRTEETQYF.

In DNA, the CDR3 is TGTGCCAGCAGCGTAGACAGGGTGGGGAGCGATGAGCAGTTCTTC. Protein: CASSVDRVGSDEQFF. The chain joins TRBV6-4 to TRBJ2-1; TRBD1 matches 7 bases. The V gene's germline CDR1 is MRHNA and CDR2 SNTAGT. The CDR3 extends over 15 amino acids. V trimming: 6 bases; J trimming: 8 bases; junction bases outside the gene matches: 13.

V and J are TRBV30 and TRBJ1-3; D might be TRBD1 (6 bases). Germline V lookup: CDR1 GTSNPN, CDR2 SVGIG (reference sequence). The CDR3 consists of 15 residues. The V end was cut by 2 bases, the J end by 0 bases, with 11 bases between. The CDR3 nucleotides are TGTGCCTGGAGTCCAGGGGATTACTCTGGAAACACCATATATTTT. It translates to CAWSPGDYSGNTIYF.

This clone has only one observation. CDR3: CASSSQGGNYGYTF. For the CDR3, the DNA is TGTGCCAGCAGCTCCCAAGGGGGAAACTATGGCTACACCTTC. The chain has TRBV27 and TRBJ1-2; D is perhaps TRBD1 (6 bases). The V end lost 6 bases, the J end lost 2 bases, and 13 bases lay between the germline ends. This CDR3 comprises 14 residues. The germline CDR1 and CDR2 sequences are MNHEY and SMNVEV (reference sequence).

V and J are TRBV19 and TRBJ2-7; tentatively, D is TRBD1 (6 bases). V lost 1 base and J lost 1, with 20 bases in between. The CDR3 covers 18 residues. Germline lookup yields CDR1 LNHDA and CDR2 SQIVND (reference sequence). DNA for the CDR3: TGTGCCAGTAGTATAGTATCTCGCGCTACAGGGATATCCTACGAGCAGTACTTC. Its translation is CASSIVSRATGISYEQYF.

V is TRBV5-4 and J is TRBJ2-2, with TRBD1 identical over 8 bases. The germline V gene has CDR1 SGHNT and CDR2 YYREEE (reference sequence). The ends lost 0 bases at V and 4 bases at J; junction bases unmatched: 5. The CDR3 spans 16 residues. The CDR3 DNA reads TGTGCCAGCAGCTTGGGGCGGACAGGGCCCACCGGGGAGCTGTTTTTT. It yields the protein CASSLGRTGPTGELFF.

V and J are TRBV27 and TRBJ1-2; TRBD1 matches 9 bases. CDR1 MNHEY and CDR2 SMNVEV come from the germline V gene (reference sequence). The V segment lost 10 bases and the J segment 7 bases; nucleotides outside the gene matches: 7. This CDR3 contains 12 residues. The CDR3 DNA sequence: TGTGCCACTTCGGACAGGGGAAGTGGCTACACCTTC. This encodes CATSDRGSGYTF.

The V and J genes are TRBV7-3 and TRBJ1-1; no reliable D call. Germline lookup yields CDR1 SGHTA and CDR2 FQGTGA. The CDR3 contains 13 residues. Trimming removed 1 base at V and 4 bases at J, with 7 bases between. CDR3 coding DNA: TGTGCCAGCAGCTTAAATCCGGGCACTGAAGCTTTCTTT. This encodes CASSLNPGTEAFF.

This rearrangement joins TRBV6-4 to TRBJ2-1; 11 bases match TRBD2. This CDR3 has 17 residues. Germline CDR1 MRHNA, CDR2 SNTAGT. The ends lost 2 bases at V and 7 bases at J; junction bases unmatched: 10. The CDR3 DNA sequence: TGTGCCAGCAGTGACGTAGCGGGGGGGCCCGGTGGGAATGAGCAGTTCTTC. It encodes CASSDVAGGPGGNEQFF.

The rearrangement uses TRBV5-1 and TRBJ2-2, with 7 bases that match TRBD2. With 4 bases clipped from V and 1 base from J, the junction kept 10 bases outside the gene matches. The germline V gene has CDR1 SGHRS and CDR2 YFSETQ. The CDR3 spans 17 residues. This CDR3 reads CASSLQLLARNTGELFF. CDR3 bases: TGCGCCAGCAGCCTCCAGCTACTAGCGAGGAACACCGGGGAGCTGTTTTTT. The variable domain in full, completed from reference TRBV5-1 and TRBJ2-2, reads KAGVTQTPRYLIKTRGQQVTLSCSPISGHRSVSWYQQTPGQGLQFLFEYFSETQRNKGNFPGRFSGRQFSNSRSEMNVSTLELGDSALYLCASSLQLLARNTGELFFGEGSRLTVL.

The rearrangement links TRBV29-1 to TRBJ2-1; 9 positions agree with TRBD2. Per germline, CDR1 SQVTM and CDR2 ANQGSEA. Trimming removed 6 bases from V and 10 bases from J; junction bases left unmatched: 10. This CDR3 region has 13 residues. The CDR3, as DNA: TGCAGCGTGAACCCTAGCGGGACATCCGAGCAGTTCTTC. Translating gives CSVNPSGTSEQFF.

The chain uses TRBV5-6 and TRBJ1-1; TRBD1 matches at 7 bases. The CDR3 has 15 residues. The junction had 6 bases not matched to a gene; V was cut back by 0 bases and J by 4 bases. The germline CDR1 and CDR2 sequences are SGHDT and YYEEEE. CDR3 in DNA: TGTGCCAGCAGCTTGGTTTCAGGGGGTTTCACTGAAGCTTTCTTT. As protein: CASSLVSGGFTEAFF.

The J gene is TRBJ2-6, the V gene TRBV4-1; 8 positions match TRBD1. J gave up 0 bases and V 0 bases, and 10 bases lay outside the gene matches. CDR1 and CDR2 from the germline V gene are MGHRA and YSYEKL. The CDR3 loop spans 20 amino acids. The CDR3: CASSQEPGTGTVSGANVLTF. In nucleotides, the CDR3 is TGCGCCAGCAGCCAAGAACCGGGGACAGGCACTGTCTCTGGGGCCAACGTCCTGACTTTC.